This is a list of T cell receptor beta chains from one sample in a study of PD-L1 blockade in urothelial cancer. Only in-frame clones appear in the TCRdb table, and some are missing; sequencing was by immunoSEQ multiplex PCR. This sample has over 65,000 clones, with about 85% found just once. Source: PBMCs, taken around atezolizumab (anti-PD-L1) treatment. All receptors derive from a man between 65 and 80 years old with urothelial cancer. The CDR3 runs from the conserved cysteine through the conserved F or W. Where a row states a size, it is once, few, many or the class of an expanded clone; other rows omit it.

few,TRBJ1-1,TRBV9,CASSGRGGRVTEAFF
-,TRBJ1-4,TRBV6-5,CASSIQGRGEKLFF
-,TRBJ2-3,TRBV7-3,CASSLFIGLRGTDTQYF
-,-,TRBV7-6,CASSNSQVEVNEQYF
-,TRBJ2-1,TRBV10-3,CAINSGTYNEQFF
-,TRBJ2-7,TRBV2,CASSVGLGKEQYF
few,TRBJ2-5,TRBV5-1,CATRRTTQETQYF
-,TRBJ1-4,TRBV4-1,CASSQPGQGDEKLFF
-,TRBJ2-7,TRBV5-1,CASSLVGLAPYEQYF
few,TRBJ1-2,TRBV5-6,CASSLARGIGGYTF
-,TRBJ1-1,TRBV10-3,CASLGQIEAFF